This is a list of T cell receptor beta chains from one sample in a study of shared clonotypes between healthy human individuals. Some clones are missing from TCRdb's copy, which holds only in-frame ones; the method was immunoSEQ multiplex PCR. The sample lists some 2 million clones, about 95% occurring once. Specimen: naive CD8+ T cells sorted from blood. The source of these receptors is a man aged 18 to 30 in good health. Both conserved end residues are trimmed from each CDR3. Rows give clone size only sometimes, using once, few, many, or a class for an expanded clone.

>TRBV11-2|15|NA
ASSLVVSSGSFYEQY
>TRBV2|14|NA
ASSEGSSGGPYEQY
>TRBV2|12|once
ASSEPELRDEQY
>TRBV5-1|14|once
ASSLVDTGATGELF
>TRBV13|12|NA
ASQSVGEEDTQY
>TRBV11-2|10|few
ASSFSGDTQY
>TRBV9|10|NA
ASSVLPGELF
>TRBV11-2|11|NA
ASSLAPGDIQY
>TRBV9|12|NA
ASSVGGGTYEQY
>TRBV11-2|15|NA
ASSPRDTDLAKNIQY
>TRBV9|12|NA
ASSVGPRGDEQY
>TRBV7-9|13|NA
ASTHPGHLYNEQF
>TRBV5-1|14|NA
ASSLGQGVLWYEQY
>TRBV6-5|14|NA
ASSYSTGQSSYEQY
>TRBV10-3|9|NA
AADSGTEAF
>TRBV7-9|12|NA
ASSDPGQFYEQY